This T cell receptor (beta chain) emerged from a study of blood T cell repertoires in COVID-19. For the study at large: Researchers got acute and convalescent COVID-19 samples from the United States, Italy and Spain. T cells, B-cell-depleted T cells, or PBMCs provided the cDNA or gDNA that served as material.

Germline V CDR1 and CDR2: KGHDR, SFDVKD. The CDR3 sequence is 15 residues long. V shed 7 bases and J 2 bases; nucleotides not matched to a gene: 5. The table lists this clone with a few counts. As processed by the authors: Using reference gene primer amplification, nucleated cell counts were estimated. The data were produced by immunoSEQ multiplex PCR, yet TCRdb's version contains in-frame clones alone and is incomplete. The V and J calls and clone size come from that table; D and trimming were worked out from the DNA. The top ten clones hold 9.7% of a sample with some 24,000 clones, about 88% of them seen once.

This chain joins TRBV24-1 and TRBJ2-7, with TRBD2 matching over 12 bases. Input material: peripheral blood. The origin of this receptor is a man in his 70s with acute or convalescent COVID-19. The CDR3 nucleotides are TGTGCCACCAGCACATCTAGCGGGGGGGCCTACGAGCAGTACTTC. This encodes CATSTSSGGAYEQYF.